The clone carrying this TCR beta chain was picked up a small number of times. Its cognate antigen is unknown. The sample comes from a study of Ad26.COV2.S vaccination and SARS-CoV-2 variants. Looking at the study overall: Among those in the COV1001 Ad26.COV2.S trial arm was the donor. Doses of Ad26.COV2.S were injected into muscle once or twice, 56 days apart.

This CDR3 contains 13 residues. Germline lookup yields CDR1 LNHDA and CDR2 SQIVND (reference sequence). J gave up 7 bases and V 5 bases, and 2 bases lay outside the gene matches. Produced via immunoSEQ multiplex PCR; TCRdb's table is partial and in-frame only. The sample contains approximately 300,000 clones, around four fifths of which appear only once. Study findings and constraints: Spike-specific TCR breadth was greater after Ad26.COV2.S than placebo. Overall T cell responses may have been underestimated by the analyses of TCR breadth and depth.

Treatment noted: roughly 20 received Ad26.COV2.S at low or high dose, single or two shots; a few received placebo; per-sample allocation not given. Collection of the samples took place on day 63 after the first injection of vaccine or placebo. The starting material was peripheral blood, obtained in a trial of Ad26.COV2.S vaccine versus placebo. The rearrangement joins TRBV19 to TRBJ1-4, with 9 bases matching TRBD1. This receptor was taken from a person aged 18 to 59 who received the Ad26.COV2.S COVID-19 vaccine or a placebo. CDR3 region: CASSVTGGEKLFF. The CDR3 DNA sequence: TGTGCCAGTAGTGTGACAGGGGGTGAAAAACTGTTTTTT.